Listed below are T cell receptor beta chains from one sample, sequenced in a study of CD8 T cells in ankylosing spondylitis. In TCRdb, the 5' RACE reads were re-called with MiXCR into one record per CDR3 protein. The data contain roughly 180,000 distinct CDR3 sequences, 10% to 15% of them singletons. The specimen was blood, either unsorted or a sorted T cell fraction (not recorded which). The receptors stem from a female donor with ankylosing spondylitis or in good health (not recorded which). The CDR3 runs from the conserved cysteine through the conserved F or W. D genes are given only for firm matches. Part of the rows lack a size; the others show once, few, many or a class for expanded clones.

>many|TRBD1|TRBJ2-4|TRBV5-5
CASSLDPGGQNIQYF
TGTGCCAGCAGCTTGGATCCAGGGGGACAGAACATTCAGTACTTC
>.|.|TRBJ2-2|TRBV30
CAWSPRGGTGELFF
TGTGCCTGGAGCCCAAGAGGTGGCACCGGGGAGCTGTTTTTT
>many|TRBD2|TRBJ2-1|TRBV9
CASSVGGTSFYNEQFF
TGTGCCAGCAGCGTAGGGGGGACTAGTTTTTACAATGAGCAGTTCTTC
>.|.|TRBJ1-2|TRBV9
CASSFTGNYGYTF
TGTGCCAGCAGTTTTACAGGGAACTATGGCTACACCTTC
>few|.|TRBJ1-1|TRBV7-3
CASSRGLGFTEAFF
TGTGCCAGCAGCCGGGGACTGGGATTCACTGAAGCTTTCTTT
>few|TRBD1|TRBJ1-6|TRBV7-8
CASSFATGLGSPLHF
TGTGCCAGCAGCTTTGCGACAGGGCTGGGGTCACCCCTCCACTTT
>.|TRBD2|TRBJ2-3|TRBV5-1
CASSLSLAGADTQYF
TGCGCCAGCAGCTTGTCCCTAGCGGGAGCAGATACGCAGTATTTT
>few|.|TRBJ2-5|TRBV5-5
CASTTEAWQDQETQYF
TGTGCCAGCACCACCGAGGCTTGGCAGGACCAAGAGACCCAGTACTTC
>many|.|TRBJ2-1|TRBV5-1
CASNQGGSYEQFF
TGCGCCAGCAACCAGGGGGGATCTTATGAGCAGTTCTTC
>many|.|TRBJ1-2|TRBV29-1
CSVVDRAQPYGYTF
TGCAGCGTGGTCGACCGCGCACAGCCCTATGGCTACACCTTC
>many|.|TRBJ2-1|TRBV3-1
CASSQQGKSYNEQFF
TGTGCCAGCAGCCAGCAGGGGAAATCCTACAATGAGCAGTTCTTC
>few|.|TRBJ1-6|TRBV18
CASSEGGNSPLHF
TGTGCCAGTTCCGAGGGGGGTAATTCACCCCTCCACTTT
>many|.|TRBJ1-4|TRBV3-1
CASSPAGREKLFF
TGTGCCAGCAGCCCGGCAGGGAGGGAAAAACTGTTTTTT
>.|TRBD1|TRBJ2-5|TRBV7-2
CASSSGQGAKTQYF
TGTGCCAGCAGCTCGGGACAGGGGGCTAAGACCCAGTACTTC
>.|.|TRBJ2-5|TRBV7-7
CASSLTGRQETQYF
TGTGCCAGCAGCCTGACAGGCAGGCAAGAGACCCAGTACTTC
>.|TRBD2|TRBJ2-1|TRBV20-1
CSAIAGGPGNEQFF
TGCAGTGCTATAGCGGGAGGGCCGGGCAATGAGCAGTTCTTC
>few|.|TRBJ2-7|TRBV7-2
CASSPDFSYEQYF
TGTGCCAGCAGCCCGGACTTTTCCTACGAGCAGTACTTC
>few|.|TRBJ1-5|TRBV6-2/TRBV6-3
CASSYGGSVGNQPQHF
TGTGCCAGCAGTTACGGCGGCTCCGTGGGCAATCAGCCCCAGCATTTT
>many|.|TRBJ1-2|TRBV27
CASSHKQGHGYTF
TGTGCCAGCAGTCATAAACAGGGACATGGCTACACCTTC
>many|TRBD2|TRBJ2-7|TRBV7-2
CASSLSASGSRYF
TGTGCCAGCAGCTTATCTGCTAGCGGGAGCCGCTACTTC
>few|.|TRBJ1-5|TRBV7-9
CASSPRGFDSNQPQHF
TGTGCCAGCAGCCCGAGGGGGTTTGATAGCAATCAGCCCCAGCATTTT
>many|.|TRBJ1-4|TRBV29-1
CSAMTTSGKLFF
TGCAGCGCCATGACCACCTCGGGAAAACTGTTTTTT
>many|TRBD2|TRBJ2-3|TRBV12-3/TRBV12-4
CASSKTPGLLSGTQYF
TGTGCCAGCAGTAAAACTCCGGGACTACTTTCAGGCACGCAGTATTTT
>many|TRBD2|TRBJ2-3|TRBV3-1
CASSQRAGSTDTQYF
TGTGCCAGCAGCCAGAGAGCGGGAAGCACAGATACGCAGTATTTT
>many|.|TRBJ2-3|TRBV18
CASSPLADTQYF
TGTGCCAGCAGTCCACTAGCAGATACGCAGTATTTT
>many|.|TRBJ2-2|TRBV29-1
CSVAGYTGELFF
TGCAGCGTGGCAGGGTACACCGGGGAGCTGTTTTTT
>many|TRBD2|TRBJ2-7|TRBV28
CASSPSAGGFYEQYF
TGTGCCAGCAGTCCGTCAGCGGGAGGATTCTACGAGCAGTACTTC
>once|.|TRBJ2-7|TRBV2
CASTVGGIAYEQYF
TGTGCCAGCACCGTCGGCGGTATTGCCTACGAGCAGTACTTC
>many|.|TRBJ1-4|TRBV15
CATSRGDTLAPSRKLFF
TGTGCCACCAGCAGAGGGGACACCCTGGCCCCCAGTCGAAAACTGTTTTTT
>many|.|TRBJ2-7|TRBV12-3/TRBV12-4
CASSLKYEQYF
TGTGCCAGCAGTTTAAAGTACGAGCAGTACTTC
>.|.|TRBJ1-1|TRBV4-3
CASSHKENTEAFF
TGCGCCAGCAGCCACAAGGAGAACACTGAAGCTTTCTTT
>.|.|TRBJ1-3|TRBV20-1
CSASTGDIRNTIYF
TGCAGTGCATCCACGGGGGACATACGAAACACCATATATTTT
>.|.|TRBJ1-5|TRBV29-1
CSTGTSGDQPQHF
TGCAGCACCGGGACTTCAGGAGATCAGCCCCAGCATTTT
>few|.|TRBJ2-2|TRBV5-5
CASSLDRTLKSTSGELFF
TGTGCCAGCAGCTTGGATCGGACCCTAAAAAGCACAAGCGGGGAGCTGTTTTTT
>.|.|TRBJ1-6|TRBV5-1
CASSFQDPNSPLHF
TGCGCCAGCAGCTTCCAGGATCCCAATTCACCCCTCCACTTT
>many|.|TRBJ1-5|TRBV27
CASSLGGAGSNQPQHF
TGTGCCAGCAGTTTGGGTGGCGCGGGTAGCAATCAGCCCCAGCATTTT
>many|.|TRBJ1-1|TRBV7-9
CASSPRGSTEAFF
TGTGCCAGCAGCCCCCGGGGGTCCACTGAAGCTTTCTTT
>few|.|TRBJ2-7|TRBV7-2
CASSVPRRYEQYF
TGTGCCAGCAGCGTTCCGAGACGCTACGAGCAGTACTTC
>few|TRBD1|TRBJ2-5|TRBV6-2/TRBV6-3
CASSYSRGRILGETQYF
TGTGCCAGCAGTTACTCCAGGGGGCGCATTCTAGGAGAGACCCAGTACTTC
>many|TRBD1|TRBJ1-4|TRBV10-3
CAISGDRGKEKLFF
TGTGCCATCAGTGGGGACAGGGGAAAAGAAAAACTGTTTTTT
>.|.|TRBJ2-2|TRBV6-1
CASSFTKGGTGELFF
TGTGCCAGCAGCTTTACAAAGGGGGGCACCGGGGAGCTGTTTTTT
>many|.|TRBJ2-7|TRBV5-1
CASSLGLDSYEQYF
TGCGCCAGCAGCTTGGGACTAGACTCCTACGAGCAGTACTTC
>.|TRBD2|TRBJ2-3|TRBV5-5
CASSFPREAPDTQYF
TGTGCCAGCAGCTTCCCTCGGGAGGCCCCAGATACGCAGTATTTT
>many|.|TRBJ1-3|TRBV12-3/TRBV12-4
CASTASRGPSGNTIYF
TGTGCCAGCACCGCGTCGAGGGGCCCCTCTGGAAACACCATATATTTT
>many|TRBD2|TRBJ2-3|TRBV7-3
CASGNSGRQGDTQYF
TGTGCCAGCGGTAATAGCGGGAGGCAAGGAGATACGCAGTATTTT